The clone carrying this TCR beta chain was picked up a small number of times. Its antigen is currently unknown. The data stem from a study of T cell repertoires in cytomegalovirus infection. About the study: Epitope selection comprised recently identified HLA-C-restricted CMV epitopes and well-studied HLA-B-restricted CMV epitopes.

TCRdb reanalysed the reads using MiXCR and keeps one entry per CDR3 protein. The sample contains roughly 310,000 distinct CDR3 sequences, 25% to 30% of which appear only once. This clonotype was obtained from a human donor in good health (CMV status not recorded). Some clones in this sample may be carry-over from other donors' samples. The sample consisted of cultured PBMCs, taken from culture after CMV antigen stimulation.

The CDR3 DNA is TGTGCCAGCAGGACGCTCGGGGATTCGCATGGGGCCAACGTCCTGACTTTC. It yields the protein CASRTLGDSHGANVLTF. The V call is TRBV12-3 or TRBV12-4, the J call TRBJ2-6, with D tentatively TRBD2 (5 bases). The CDR3 runs to 17 residues. Trimming cost V 6 bases and J 3 bases, with 18 bases left between them.